These 15 T cell receptor beta chains originate from one sample sequenced in a study of OX40 agonist ivuxolimab in advanced cancers. TCRdb's copy holds only in-frame clones and misses some; the assay was immunoSEQ multiplex PCR. The repertoire holds 72,000 or so clones, 81% seen once, with 5% in the top ten. The sample here was CD4+ or CD8+ T cells sorted from blood, taken in a trial of the OX40 agonist ivuxolimab. Every receptor here comes from an adult with an advanced solid tumor such as melanoma, head and neck, liver or kidney cancer.

V gene TRBV27 combines with J gene TRBJ2-5; D is undetermined. This CDR3 is 13 amino acids long. V lost 6 bases and J lost 0, with 8 bases in between. CDR1 MNHEY and CDR2 SMNVEV come from the germline V gene (reference sequence). The chain's CDR3 is CASREGNQETQYF. CDR3 DNA: TGTGCCAGCAGGGAAGGAAACCAAGAGACCCAGTACTTC.

The rearrangement links TRBV7-9 to TRBJ2-1; 7 bases align to TRBD2. The CDR3 has 15 residues. V shed 2 bases and J 1 base; nucleotides not matched to a gene: 2. Looked up from germline, CDR1 is SEHNR and CDR2 is FQNEAQ (reference sequence). CDR3 in amino acids: CASSLSGGSYNEQFF. The CDR3 nucleotides are TGTGCCAGCAGCTTATCGGGGGGTTCCTACAATGAGCAGTTCTTC.

This chain connects TRBV5-1 to TRBJ2-7; 9 bases align to TRBD1. After removal of 2 bases from V and 1 base from J, the junction contained 1 base not matched to a gene. The CDR3 contains 14 residues. Germline lookup yields CDR1 SGHRS and CDR2 YFSETQ. CDR3 amino acids: CASSFGTGSYEQYF. The CDR3 bases are TGCGCCAGCAGCTTTGGGACAGGGTCCTACGAGCAGTACTTC. Combining the CDR3 with reference TRBV5-1 and TRBJ2-7 gives the whole variable domain KAGVTQTPRYLIKTRGQQVTLSCSPISGHRSVSWYQQTPGQGLQFLFEYFSETQRNKGNFPGRFSGRQFSNSRSEMNVSTLELGDSALYLCASSFGTGSYEQYFGPGTRLTVT.

The genes are TRBV5-1 and TRBJ2-5; 12 positions agree with TRBD2. Trimming took 4 bases from V and 5 from J; bases not matched to a gene: 6. Germline V gene data show CDR1 as SGHRS and CDR2 as YFSETQ. This CDR3 is built from 15 residues. This CDR3 is CASSPSGTSGETQYF. The CDR3 nucleotides are TGCGCCAGCAGCCCTTCCGGGACTAGCGGGGAGACCCAGTACTTC.

This chain links TRBV27 with TRBJ2-3; unclear D gene. The V and J ends lost 5 bases and 6 bases respectively, with 12 bases between them. From germline, CDR1 is MNHEY and CDR2 SMNVEV (reference sequence). CDR3 length: 13 amino acids. CDR3 amino acids: CASSPQTPDTQYF. CDR3 bases: TGTGCCAGCAGTCCCCAAACTCCGGATACGCAGTATTTT.

The J gene is TRBJ2-5, the V gene TRBV5-6; tentative D call: TRBD2 (7 bases). This CDR3 contains 13 residues. V gave up 9 bases and J gave up 4 bases, with 16 bases separating them. Germline CDR1 is SGHDT and CDR2 is YYEEEE. Here the CDR3 reads CATREGGIETQYF. As DNA, the CDR3 is TGTGCCACAAGGGAGGGGGGCATAGAGACCCAGTACTTC.

The rearrangement uses TRBV2 and TRBJ1-2; D is uncertain. CDR1 is SNHLY and CDR2 is FYNNEI in the germline V gene. The CDR3 contains 13 residues. The V end lost 2 bases, the J end lost 4 bases, and 8 bases lay between the germline ends. In nucleotides, the CDR3 is TGTGCCAGCAGTGAATTATTGGTCTATGGCTACACCTTC. This codes for CASSELLVYGYTF.

V usage is TRBV6-1 and J usage is TRBJ1-4; D not resolved. The ends were cut back, 3 bases at V and 5 bases at J, with 10 bases in the middle. The CDR3 is 14 amino acids. The germline V gene encodes CDR1 MNHNS and CDR2 SASEGT. The CDR3 spells CASSEADWNEKLFF. The CDR3, as DNA: TGTGCCAGCAGTGAGGCAGATTGGAATGAAAAACTGTTTTTT.

V is TRBV19 and J is TRBJ2-1; 8 bases fit TRBD2. Germline V lookup: CDR1 LNHDA, CDR2 SQIVND (reference sequence). Germline trimming cut 9 bases from V and 2 bases from J; bases unmatched to any gene: 9. CDR3 length: 15 residues. The CDR3 DNA reads TGTGCCAGCTCTCCTAACGGGGGGGCCTACAATGAGCAGTTCTTC. Translation: CASSPNGGAYNEQFF. The variable domain in full, with the rest retrieved from reference TRBV19 and TRBJ2-1, is DGGITQSPKYLFRKEGQNVTLSCEQNLNHDAMYWYRQDPGQGLRLIYYSQIVNDFQKGDIAEGYSVSREKKESFPLTVTSAQKNPTAFYLCASSPNGGAYNEQFFGPGTRLTVL.

The rearrangement uses TRBV5-4 and TRBJ2-5; 10 bases match TRBD2. Trimming removed 4 bases from V and 0 bases from J; junction bases left unmatched: 3. This CDR3 spans 15 amino acids. Germline CDR1 and CDR2: SGHNT and YYREEE (reference sequence). CDR3 sequence: CASSQAGGDQETQYF. CDR3 bases: TGTGCCAGCAGCCAAGCGGGAGGGGACCAAGAGACCCAGTACTTC.

This clone was counted a few times. The chain carries TRBV5-1 and TRBJ1-6; 9 bases map to TRBD1. The CDR3 totals 15 residues. The germline CDR1 and CDR2 sequences are SGHRS and YFSETQ. V dropped 3 bases and J dropped 5; count of bases not matched to a gene: 3. CDR3 sequence: CASSSQGADNSPLHF. The CDR3 nucleotides are TGCGCCAGCAGCTCACAGGGGGCGGATAATTCACCCCTCCACTTT.

V gene TRBV7-2 combines with J gene TRBJ2-5; D is unclear. Between the trimmed V and J ends, which lost 0 bases and 5 bases, there was a span of 7 bases. Germline CDR1 reads SGHTA; CDR2 reads FQGNSA. The length of the CDR3 is 13 residues. In DNA, the CDR3 is TGTGCCAGCAGCTTAGCGGCCCCGGAGACCCAGTACTTC. This encodes CASSLAAPETQYF.

This chain links TRBV2 with TRBJ1-1; the D is unclear. V lost 4 bases, J lost 3 bases, and 12 bases lay in between. The CDR3 covers 14 residues. The germline CDR1 and CDR2 sequences are SNHLY and FYNNEI. For the CDR3, the DNA is TGTGCCAGCAGTGGACAAGTCCTGGACACTGAAGCTTTCTTT. Protein sequence: CASSGQVLDTEAFF.

This clone was detected a few times. The V and J genes are TRBV2 and TRBJ2-3, with a possible D match to TRBD2 (6 bases). With 0 bases removed from V and 5 bases from J, the gap between germline ends came to 15 bases. The germline V gene has CDR1 SNHLY and CDR2 FYNNEI. This CDR3 is built from 16 residues. CDR3 region: CASSEAAGGIRDTQYF. As DNA, the CDR3 is TGTGCCAGCAGTGAAGCGGCCGGCGGGATAAGAGATACGCAGTATTTT.

This sequence joins TRBV4-2 and TRBJ2-1; 9 nucleotides match TRBD1. This CDR3 comprises 15 residues. Per the germline V gene, CDR1 is LGHNA and CDR2 is YNFKEQ. Trimming cost V 1 base and J 6 bases; bases outside gene matches: 4. CDR3 in DNA: TGTGCCAGCAGCCAAGTACAGGGGGCAGGCAATGAGCAGTTCTTC. It codes for CASSQVQGAGNEQFF.